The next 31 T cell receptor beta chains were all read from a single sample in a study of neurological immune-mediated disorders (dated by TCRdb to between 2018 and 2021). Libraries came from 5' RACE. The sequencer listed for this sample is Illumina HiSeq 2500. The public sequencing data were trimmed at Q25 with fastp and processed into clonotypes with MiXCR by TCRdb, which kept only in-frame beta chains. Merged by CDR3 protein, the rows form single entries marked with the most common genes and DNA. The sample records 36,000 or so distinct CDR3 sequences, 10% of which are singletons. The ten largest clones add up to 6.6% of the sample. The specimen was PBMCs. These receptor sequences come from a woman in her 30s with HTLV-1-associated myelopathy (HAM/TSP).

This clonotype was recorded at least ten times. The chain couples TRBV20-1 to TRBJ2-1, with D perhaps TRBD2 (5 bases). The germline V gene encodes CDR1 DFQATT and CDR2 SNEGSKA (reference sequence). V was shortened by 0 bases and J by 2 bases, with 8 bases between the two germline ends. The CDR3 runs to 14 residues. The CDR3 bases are TGCAGTGCTAGAGAAGCCGGGGCCTACAATGAGCAGTTCTTC. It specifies CSAREAGAYNEQFF.

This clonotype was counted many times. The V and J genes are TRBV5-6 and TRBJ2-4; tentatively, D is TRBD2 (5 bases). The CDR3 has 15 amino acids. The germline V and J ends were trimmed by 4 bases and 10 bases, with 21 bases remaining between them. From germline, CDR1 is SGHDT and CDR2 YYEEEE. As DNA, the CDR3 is TGTGCCAGCAGCCAGGATGCAGGTTTGGGGAGAATTCAGTACTTC. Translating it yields CASSQDAGLGRIQYF.

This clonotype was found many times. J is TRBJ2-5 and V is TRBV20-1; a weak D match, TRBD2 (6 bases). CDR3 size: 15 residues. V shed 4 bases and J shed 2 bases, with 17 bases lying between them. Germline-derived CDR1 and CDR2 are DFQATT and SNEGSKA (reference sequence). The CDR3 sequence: CSANLGGRAQETQYF. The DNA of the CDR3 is TGCAGTGCTAACTTAGGAGGGCGGGCTCAAGAGACCCAGTACTTC.

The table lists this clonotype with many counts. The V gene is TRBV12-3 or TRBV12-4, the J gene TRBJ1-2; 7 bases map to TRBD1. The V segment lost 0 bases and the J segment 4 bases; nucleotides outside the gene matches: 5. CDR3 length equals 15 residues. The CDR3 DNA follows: TGTGCCAGCAGTTTAGCCGGGACAGCTCCCTATGGCTACACCTTC. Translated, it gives CASSLAGTAPYGYTF.

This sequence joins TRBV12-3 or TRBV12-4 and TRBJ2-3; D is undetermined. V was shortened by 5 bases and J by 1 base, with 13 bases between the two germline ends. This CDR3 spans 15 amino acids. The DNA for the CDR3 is TGTGCCAGCAGTCCCCAGGTGTCCCGCACAGATACGCAGTATTTT. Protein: CASSPQVSRTDTQYF.

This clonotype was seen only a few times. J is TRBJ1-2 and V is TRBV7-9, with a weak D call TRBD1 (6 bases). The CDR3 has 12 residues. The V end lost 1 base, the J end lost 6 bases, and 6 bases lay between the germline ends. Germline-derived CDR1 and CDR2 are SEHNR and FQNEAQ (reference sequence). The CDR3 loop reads CASSLDRDGYTF. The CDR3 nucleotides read TGTGCCAGCAGCTTAGACAGGGATGGCTACACCTTC.

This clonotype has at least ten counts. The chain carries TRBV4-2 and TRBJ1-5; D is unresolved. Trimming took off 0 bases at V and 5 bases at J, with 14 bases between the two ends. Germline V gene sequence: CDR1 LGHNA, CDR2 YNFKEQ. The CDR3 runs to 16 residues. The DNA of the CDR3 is TGTGCCAGCAGCCAAGATGAGGCCGGGCGGGATCAGCCCCAGCATTTT. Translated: CASSQDEAGRDQPQHF.

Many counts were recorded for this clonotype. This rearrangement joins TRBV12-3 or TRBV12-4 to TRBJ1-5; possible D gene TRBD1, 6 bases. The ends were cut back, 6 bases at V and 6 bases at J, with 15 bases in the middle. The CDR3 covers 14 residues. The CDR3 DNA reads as TGTGCCAGCAGGAAACAGGGAAGGGGTCAGCCCCAGCATTTT. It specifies CASRKQGRGQPQHF.

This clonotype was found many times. The CDR3 region is CASSLGQLQETQYF. CDR3 nucleotides: TGCGCCAGCAGCCTGGGACAGCTTCAAGAGACCCAGTACTTC. The rearrangement uses TRBV5-1 and TRBJ2-5; 7 positions agree with TRBD1. This CDR3 is built from 14 residues. Germline trimming cut 4 bases from V and 2 bases from J; bases unmatched to any gene: 5. Germline CDR1 is SGHRS and CDR2 is YFSETQ.

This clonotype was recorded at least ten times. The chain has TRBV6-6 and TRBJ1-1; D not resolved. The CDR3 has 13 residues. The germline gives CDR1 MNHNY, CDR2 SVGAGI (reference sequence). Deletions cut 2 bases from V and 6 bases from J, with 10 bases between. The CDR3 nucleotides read TGTGCCAGCAGTTACGCCCCTAGGGCTGAAGCTTTCTTT. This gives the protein CASSYAPRAEAFF.

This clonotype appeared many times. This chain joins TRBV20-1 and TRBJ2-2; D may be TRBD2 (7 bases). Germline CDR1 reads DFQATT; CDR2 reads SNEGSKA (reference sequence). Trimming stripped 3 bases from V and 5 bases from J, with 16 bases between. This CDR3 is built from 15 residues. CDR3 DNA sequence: TGCAGTGCTAGTCTCCTCGGGGGGCGAACCGGGGAGCTGTTTTTT. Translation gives CSASLLGGRTGELFF.

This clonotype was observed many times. The CDR3 coding sequence is TGTGCCAGCAGCCGGGCCTCTGGAGATACGCAGTATTTT. Its translation is CASSRASGDTQYF. The genes are TRBV14 and TRBJ2-3; D remains unclear. This CDR3 region has 13 residues. V lost 4 bases to trimming and J lost 5 bases, with 10 bases between them. The germline CDR1 and CDR2 sequences are SGHDN and FVKESK.

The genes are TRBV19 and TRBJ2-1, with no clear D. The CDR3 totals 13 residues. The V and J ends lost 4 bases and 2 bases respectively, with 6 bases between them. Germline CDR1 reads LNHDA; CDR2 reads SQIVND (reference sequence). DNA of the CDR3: TGTGCCAGTAGTACCGGACCCTACAATGAGCAGTTCTTC. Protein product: CASSTGPYNEQFF. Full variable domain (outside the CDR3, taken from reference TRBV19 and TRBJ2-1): DGGITQSPKYLFRKEGQNVTLSCEQNLNHDAMYWYRQDPGQGLRLIYYSQIVNDFQKGDIAEGYSVSREKKESFPLTVTSAQKNPTAFYLCASSTGPYNEQFFGPGTRLTVL.

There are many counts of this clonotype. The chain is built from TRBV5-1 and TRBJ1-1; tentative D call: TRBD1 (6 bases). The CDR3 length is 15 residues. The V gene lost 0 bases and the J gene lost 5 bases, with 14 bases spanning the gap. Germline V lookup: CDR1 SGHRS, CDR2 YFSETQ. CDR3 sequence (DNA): TGCGCCAGCAGCTTGGACAGGGATAGGTGGACTGAAGCTTTCTTT. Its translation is CASSLDRDRWTEAFF. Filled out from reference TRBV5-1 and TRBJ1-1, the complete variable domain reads KAGVTQTPRYLIKTRGQQVTLSCSPISGHRSVSWYQQTPGQGLQFLFEYFSETQRNKGNFPGRFSGRQFSNSRSEMNVSTLELGDSALYLCASSLDRDRWTEAFFGQGTRLTVV.

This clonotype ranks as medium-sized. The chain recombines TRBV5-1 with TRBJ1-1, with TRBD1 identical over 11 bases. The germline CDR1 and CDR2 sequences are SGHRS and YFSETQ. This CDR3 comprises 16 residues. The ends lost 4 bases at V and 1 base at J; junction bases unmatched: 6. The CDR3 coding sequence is TGCGCCAGCAGCCAAAGGACAGGGGGCGAGAACACTGAAGCTTTCTTT. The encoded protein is CASSQRTGGENTEAFF.

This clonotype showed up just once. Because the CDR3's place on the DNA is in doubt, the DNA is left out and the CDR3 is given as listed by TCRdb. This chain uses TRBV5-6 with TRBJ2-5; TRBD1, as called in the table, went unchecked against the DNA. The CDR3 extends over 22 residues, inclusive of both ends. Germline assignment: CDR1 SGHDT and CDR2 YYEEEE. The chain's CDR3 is CASSFYICSAPDRTGTQETQYF.

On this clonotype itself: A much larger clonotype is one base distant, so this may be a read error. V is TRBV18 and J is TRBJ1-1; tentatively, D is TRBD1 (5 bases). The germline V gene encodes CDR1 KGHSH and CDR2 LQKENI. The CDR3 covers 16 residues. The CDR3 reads CARSPGAAVMNTEAFF. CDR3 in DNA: TGTGCCAGATCACCCGGGGCGGCAGTCATGAACACTGAAGCTTTCTTT. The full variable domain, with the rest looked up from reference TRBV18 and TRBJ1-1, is NAGVMQNPRHLVRRRGQEARLRCSPMKGHSHVYWYRQLPEEGLKFMVYLQKENIIDESGMPKERFSAEFPKEGPSILRIQQVVRGDSAAYFCARSPGAAVMNTEAFFGQGTRLTVV.

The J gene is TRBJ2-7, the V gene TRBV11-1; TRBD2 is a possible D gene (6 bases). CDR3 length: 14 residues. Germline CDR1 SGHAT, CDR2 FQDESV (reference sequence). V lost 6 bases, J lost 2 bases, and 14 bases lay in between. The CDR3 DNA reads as TGTGCCAGCAGTCGGGGGACGGCAACCTACGAGCAGTACTTC. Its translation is CASSRGTATYEQYF.

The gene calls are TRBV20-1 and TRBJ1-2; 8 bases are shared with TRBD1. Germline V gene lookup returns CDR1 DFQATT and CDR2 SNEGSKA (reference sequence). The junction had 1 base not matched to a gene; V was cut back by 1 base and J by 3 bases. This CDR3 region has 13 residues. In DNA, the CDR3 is TGCAGTGCTAGAGCGGACAGGGACTATGGCTACACCTTC. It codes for CSARADRDYGYTF.

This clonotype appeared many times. The CDR3 here is CASSLDQVSTGELFF. Written as DNA, the CDR3 is TGCGCCAGCAGCTTGGATCAGGTATCGACCGGGGAGCTGTTTTTT. V usage is TRBV5-1 and J usage is TRBJ2-2; D ambiguous. Germline assignment: CDR1 SGHRS and CDR2 YFSETQ. V shed 0 bases and J shed 5 bases, with 11 bases lying between them. This CDR3 region has 15 residues.

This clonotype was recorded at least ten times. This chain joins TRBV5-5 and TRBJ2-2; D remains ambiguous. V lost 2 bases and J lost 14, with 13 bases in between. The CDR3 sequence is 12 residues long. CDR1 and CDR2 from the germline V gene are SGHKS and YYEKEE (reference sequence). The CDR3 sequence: CASSFLEGPLFF. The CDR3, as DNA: TGTGCCAGCAGCTTTTTGGAAGGACCTCTGTTTTTT.

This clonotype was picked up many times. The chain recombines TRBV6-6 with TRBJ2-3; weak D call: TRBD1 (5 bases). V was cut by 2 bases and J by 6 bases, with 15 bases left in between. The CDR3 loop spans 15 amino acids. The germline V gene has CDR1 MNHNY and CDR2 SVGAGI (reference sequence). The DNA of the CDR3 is TGTGCCAGCAGTTACAGGGGTCTGCGGAGTGATACGCAGTATTTT. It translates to CASSYRGLRSDTQYF.

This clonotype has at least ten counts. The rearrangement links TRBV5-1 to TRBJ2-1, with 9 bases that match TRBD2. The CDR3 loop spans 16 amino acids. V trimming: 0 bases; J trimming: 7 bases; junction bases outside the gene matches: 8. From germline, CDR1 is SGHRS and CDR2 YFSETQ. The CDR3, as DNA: TGCGCCAGCAGCTTGGTGTCAGCGGGGGGAAAAAATGAGCAGTTCTTC. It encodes CASSLVSAGGKNEQFF. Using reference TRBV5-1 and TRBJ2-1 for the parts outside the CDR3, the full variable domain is KAGVTQTPRYLIKTRGQQVTLSCSPISGHRSVSWYQQTPGQGLQFLFEYFSETQRNKGNFPGRFSGRQFSNSRSEMNVSTLELGDSALYLCASSLVSAGGKNEQFFGPGTRLTVL.

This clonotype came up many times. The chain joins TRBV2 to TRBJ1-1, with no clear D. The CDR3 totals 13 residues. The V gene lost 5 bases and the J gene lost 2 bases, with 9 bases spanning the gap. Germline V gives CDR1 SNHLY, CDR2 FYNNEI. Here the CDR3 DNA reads TGTGCCAGCAGTAAGGAGACTAACACTGAAGCTTTCTTT. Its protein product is CASSKETNTEAFF.

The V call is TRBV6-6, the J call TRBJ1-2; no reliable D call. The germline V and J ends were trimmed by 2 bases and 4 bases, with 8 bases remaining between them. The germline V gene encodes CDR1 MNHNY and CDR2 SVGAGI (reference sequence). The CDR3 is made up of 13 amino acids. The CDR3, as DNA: TGTGCCAGCAGTTACGACGGCCCCTATGGCTACACCTTC. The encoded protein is CASSYDGPYGYTF.

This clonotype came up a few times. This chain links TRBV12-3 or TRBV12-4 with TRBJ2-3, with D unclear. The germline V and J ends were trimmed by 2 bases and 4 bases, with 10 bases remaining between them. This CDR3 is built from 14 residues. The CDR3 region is CASSLSGGADTQYF. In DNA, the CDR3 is TGTGCCAGCAGTTTAAGTGGCGGCGCAGATACGCAGTATTTT.

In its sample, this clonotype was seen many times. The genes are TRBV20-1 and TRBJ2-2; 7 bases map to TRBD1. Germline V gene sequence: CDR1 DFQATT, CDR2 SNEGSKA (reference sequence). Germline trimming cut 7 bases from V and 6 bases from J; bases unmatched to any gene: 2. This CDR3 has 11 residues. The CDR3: CSVQGSGELFF. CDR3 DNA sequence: TGCAGTGTACAGGGGTCCGGGGAGCTGTTTTTT.

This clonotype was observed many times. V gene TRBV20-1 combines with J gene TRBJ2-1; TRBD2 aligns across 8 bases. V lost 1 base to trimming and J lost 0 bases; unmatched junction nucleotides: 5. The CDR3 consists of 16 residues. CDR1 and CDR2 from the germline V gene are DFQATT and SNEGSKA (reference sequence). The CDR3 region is CSARGGGGSSYNEQFF. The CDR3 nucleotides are TGCAGTGCTAGAGGGGGCGGGGGGAGCTCCTACAATGAGCAGTTCTTC.

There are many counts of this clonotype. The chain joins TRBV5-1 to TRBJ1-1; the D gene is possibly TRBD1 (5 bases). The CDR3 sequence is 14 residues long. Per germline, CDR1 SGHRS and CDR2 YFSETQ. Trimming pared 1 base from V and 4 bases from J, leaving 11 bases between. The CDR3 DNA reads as TGCGCCAGCAGCTTGTCCCCGGGGGTCACTGAAGCTTTCTTT. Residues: CASSLSPGVTEAFF.

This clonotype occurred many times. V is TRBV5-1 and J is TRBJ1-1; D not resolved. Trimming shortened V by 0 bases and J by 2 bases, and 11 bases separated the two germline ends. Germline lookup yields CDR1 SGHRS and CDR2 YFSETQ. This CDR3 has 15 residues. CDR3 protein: CASSLAESGNTEAFF. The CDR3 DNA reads TGCGCCAGCAGCTTGGCCGAGTCAGGCAACACTGAAGCTTTCTTT. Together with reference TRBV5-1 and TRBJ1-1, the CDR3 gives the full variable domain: KAGVTQTPRYLIKTRGQQVTLSCSPISGHRSVSWYQQTPGQGLQFLFEYFSETQRNKGNFPGRFSGRQFSNSRSEMNVSTLELGDSALYLCASSLAESGNTEAFFGQGTRLTVV.

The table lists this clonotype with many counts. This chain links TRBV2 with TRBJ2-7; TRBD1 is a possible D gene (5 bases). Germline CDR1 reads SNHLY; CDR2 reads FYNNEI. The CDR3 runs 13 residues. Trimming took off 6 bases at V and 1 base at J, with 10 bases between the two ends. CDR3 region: CASRRQTSYEQYF. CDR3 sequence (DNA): TGTGCCAGCAGAAGACAGACATCCTACGAGCAGTACTTC.